One and the same sample provided the 5 T cell receptor beta chains below, sequenced in a study of shared clonotypes between healthy human individuals (dated by TCRdb to about 2020). Libraries were built with the immunoSEQ multiplex PCR assay. Sourced from immuneACCESS, this table was stored by TCRdb with only in-frame sequences that have V and J called. A share of the clones is absent; for the studies checked, an unresolved V gene accounts for under half, and the remainder has no known explanation. A total of roughly 2.5 million clones appear in this sample, more than 90% of them only once. The ten largest clonotypes hold over 0.12% of the sample. Sequencing was carried out using naive CD4+ T cells sorted from blood. The label giving this sample's cell subset or site can be read as: CD45RA+ positively selected. The receptors were gathered from a man between 18 and 35 years old in good health.

The chain carries TRBV29-1 and TRBJ2-5; D not resolved. CDR1 is SQVTM, CDR2 ANQGSEA, per germline. The length of the CDR3 is 13 residues. The V and J ends lost 7 bases and 1 base respectively, with 13 bases between them. Here the CDR3 reads CSGGTTFQETQYF. CDR3 coding DNA: TGCAGCGGAGGAACGACATTCCAAGAGACCCAGTACTTC.

The chain carries TRBV28 and TRBJ2-7; tentatively, D is TRBD2 (5 bases). This CDR3 comprises 14 residues. The germline V gene encodes CDR1 MDHEN and CDR2 SYDVKM. With 3 bases removed from V and 1 base from J, the gap between germline ends came to 10 bases. CDR3 residues: CASSFTRISYEQYF. CDR3 nucleotide sequence: TGTGCCAGCAGTTTCACTAGGATTTCCTACGAGCAGTACTTC.

In regard to this clone: Other DNA sequences in this specimen translate into the identical CDR3. V gene TRBV6-5 combines with J gene TRBJ2-3; TRBD1 matches 7 bases. Per the germline V gene, CDR1 is MNHEY and CDR2 is SVGAGI. The CDR3 extends over 14 amino acids. The ends lost 6 bases at V and 0 bases at J; junction bases unmatched: 3. CDR3: CASRPGQSTDTQYF. CDR3 DNA sequence: TGTGCCAGCAGACCGGGACAGAGCACAGATACGCAGTATTTT.

The chain carries TRBV5-1 and TRBJ1-2, with TRBD1 identical over 8 bases. The CDR3 loop spans 15 amino acids. Germline values: CDR1 SGHRS, CDR2 YFSETQ. The J segment lost 0 bases and the V segment lost 4 bases, leaving 5 bases of the junction unmatched. Here the CDR3 DNA reads TGCGCCAGCAGCGGACAGGGTTCGCCTAACTATGGCTACACCTTC. It yields the protein CASSGQGSPNYGYTF.

The chain joins TRBV5-6 to TRBJ2-1, with 7 nucleotides matching TRBD1. This CDR3 is built from 17 residues. CDR1 and CDR2 from the germline V gene are SGHDT and YYEEEE. Trimming cost V 2 bases and J 0 bases; bases outside gene matches: 8. CDR3 amino acids: CASSFLQGSSSYNEQFF. The CDR3 DNA reads as TGTGCCAGCAGCTTTTTACAGGGGTCGAGCTCCTACAATGAGCAGTTCTTC. Together with reference TRBV5-6 and TRBJ2-1, the CDR3 gives the full variable domain: DAGVTQSPTHLIKTRGQQVTLRCSPKSGHDTVSWYQQALGQGPQFIFQYYEEEERQRGNFPDRFSGHQFPNYSSELNVNALLLGDSALYLCASSFLQGSSSYNEQFFGPGTRLTVL.